The T cell receptor (beta chain) under discussion was sequenced for a study of T cells after yellow fever vaccination. TCRdb reprocessed the 5' RACE reads with MiXCR, giving one entry per CDR3 protein. The repertoire has about 350,000 distinct CDR3 sequences, around 13% of them found once; the top ten carry approximately 3.3%. Trimming took 3 bases from V and 8 from J; bases not matched to a gene: 7. The CDR3 is 14 amino acids. The germline gives CDR1 DFQATT, CDR2 SNEGSKA (reference sequence). The chain uses TRBV20-1 and TRBJ2-1; 10 positions agree with TRBD2. The sequences come from CD4+ T cells sorted from PBMCs, collected 15 days after the yellow fever booster vaccination. This sequence was found in a man aged 18 to 30 who received the YFV17D yellow fever vaccine. CDR3 amino acids: CSARSGLADHEQFF. DNA of the CDR3: TGCAGTGCTAGGAGCGGACTAGCGGACCATGAGCAGTTCTTC.